A selection of T cell receptor beta chains follows, all from one sample in a study of T-cell reconstitution after alpha-beta-depleted transplantation in children. Each CDR3 protein gets one entry after TCRdb re-called the PCR reads with MiXCR. This table holds around 440,000 distinct CDR3 sequences, 16% found once. Source: PBMCs, mostly from graft donor cells, taken 360 days after TCRalphabeta/CD19-depleted stem cell transplant. The receptors stem from a boy in the first two years of life who had a stem cell transplant for Wiskott-Aldrich syndrome, so the T cells may come from the graft donor. Both conserved end residues are part of each CDR3. A D gene is named only where the DNA matches it firmly. Not every row has a clone size; where given, it reads once, few, many or a size class.

.	TRBV5-1	TRBD1	TRBJ2-5	CASSYGQGKLETQYF	TGCGCCAGCAGCTACGGACAGGGAAAACTAGAGACCCAGTACTTC
few	TRBV29-1	.	TRBJ2-7	CSVGGRIPREQYF	TGCAGCGTTGGGGGACGGATCCCACGGGAGCAGTACTTC
.	TRBV30	.	TRBJ1-2	CAWTSLANYGYTF	TGTGCCTGGACCTCCTTGGCTAACTATGGCTACACCTTC
few	TRBV5-1	.	TRBJ2-1	CASSRRDSSSYNEQFF	TGCGCCAGCAGTCGGAGGGATTCCAGCTCCTACAATGAGCAGTTCTTC
.	TRBV2	.	TRBJ1-1	CASLGRRTEAFF	TGTGCCAGCCTGGGGAGAAGGACTGAAGCTTTCTTT
.	TRBV6-5	TRBD1	TRBJ2-7	CASSYVPTGGKGEQYF	TGTGCCAGCAGTTACGTCCCGACAGGGGGCAAGGGCGAGCAGTACTTC
.	TRBV4-1	.	TRBJ2-6	CASSQGSGRGQSSGANVLTF	TGCGCCAGCAGCCAAGGATCAGGACGAGGACAAAGCTCTGGGGCCAACGTCCTGACTTTC
.	TRBV6-1	TRBD2	TRBJ2-3	CASSERTSGRKADTQYF	TGTGCCAGCAGTGAACGGACTAGCGGGAGGAAAGCAGATACGCAGTATTTT
.	TRBV18	TRBD1	TRBJ2-5	CASSPETGTETQYF	TGTGCCAGCTCACCAGAGACAGGGACCGAGACCCAGTACTTC
few	TRBV29-1	.	TRBJ2-1	CSVEGLPYNEQFF	TGCAGCGTTGAGGGGTTACCCTACAATGAGCAGTTCTTC
few	TRBV20-1	.	TRBJ2-5	CSALKTQETQYF	TGCAGTGCTCTGAAAACCCAAGAGACCCAGTACTTC
.	TRBV7-8	TRBD2	TRBJ2-1	CASSSTSGNQFF	TGTGCCAGCAGCTCGACTAGCGGGAACCAGTTCTTC
many	TRBV5-1	.	TRBJ2-1	CASSLGASLGEQFF	TGCGCCAGCAGCTTGGGAGCATCCCTCGGTGAGCAGTTCTTC
few	TRBV10-3	.	TRBJ1-1	CASGQFSEAFF	TGTGCCAGTGGACAATTCTCTGAAGCTTTCTTT
many	TRBV7-2	.	TRBJ2-3	CASSGRAGSYGTDTQYF	TGTGCCAGCAGCGGGCGGGCGGGATCATATGGCACAGATACGCAGTATTTT
few	TRBV5-6	TRBD2	TRBJ2-1	CASSSPRTSYYNEQFF	TGTGCCAGCAGCTCCCCCCGGACTAGTTACTACAATGAGCAGTTCTTC
.	TRBV2	TRBD2	TRBJ2-5	CASTPDNSGGAGETQYF	TGTGCCAGCACCCCAGATAATAGCGGGGGGGCCGGAGAGACCCAGTACTTC
once	TRBV12-3/TRBV12-4	.	TRBJ1-4	CASSFRGLEKLFF	TGTGCCAGCAGTTTTCGGGGGCTGGAAAAACTGTTTTTT
.	TRBV29-1	TRBD2	TRBJ2-7	CSAVLPIAGGGYEQYF	TGCAGCGCCGTGCTCCCCATAGCGGGAGGGGGGTACGAGCAGTACTTC
few	TRBV14	.	TRBJ2-1	CASSQGVIRFF	TGTGCCAGCAGCCAAGGAGTTATTAGGTTCTTC
few	TRBV20-1	TRBD1	TRBJ1-1	CSARDYGQGQGAFF	TGCAGTGCTAGAGATTACGGACAGGGCCAGGGAGCTTTCTTT
.	TRBV5-1	.	TRBJ1-1	CASRSLSQGYTEAFF	TGCGCCAGCAGATCCCTTTCTCAGGGGTATACTGAAGCTTTCTTT
.	TRBV2	TRBD1	TRBJ1-4	CASSEDRGPAEKLFF	TGTGCCAGCAGTGAAGACAGGGGTCCGGCTGAAAAACTGTTTTTT
.	TRBV24-1	TRBD1	TRBJ2-5	CATSDYGTASQETQYF	TGTGCCACCAGTGATTATGGGACAGCGAGCCAAGAGACCCAGTACTTC